The sequence of this T cell receptor beta chain was determined in a study of T cells after yellow fever vaccination. Study observations and caveats: Clonotype sharing between CD4 and CD8 compartments was small.

As to this clonotype: Its antigen is not identified.

V lost 5 bases and J lost 8, with 14 bases in between. Per the germline V gene, CDR1 is GTSNPN and CDR2 is SVGIG (reference sequence). The CDR3 loop spans 12 amino acids. TCRdb analysed the 5' RACE reads with MiXCR anew, one entry per CDR3 protein. The sample carries some 420,000 distinct CDR3 sequences, roughly 20% recorded once. This receptor was identified in a man in his late teens or twenties who received the YFV17D yellow fever vaccine. The V and J genes are TRBV30 and TRBJ2-3; the D gene is possibly TRBD2 (6 bases). The sequenced sample was PBMCs, obtained before the yellow fever booster vaccination. This CDR3 reads CAWDPGGSTQYF. In DNA, the CDR3 is TGTGCCTGGGATCCCGGGGGTAGTACGCAGTATTTT.